A single sample is the source of the 20 T cell receptor beta chains below, sequenced in a study of T cells after yellow fever vaccination. A single record per CDR3 protein comes from TCRdb applying MiXCR to the 5' RACE reads. The repertoire holds roughly 500,000 distinct CDR3 sequences, with around 21% as singletons. This specimen was PBMCs, taken 15 days after the yellow fever booster vaccination. All receptors derive from a man aged 25-40 years who received the YFV17D yellow fever vaccine.

The chain combines TRBV5-1 with TRBJ2-7, with D perhaps matching TRBD1 (6 bases). V lost 1 base and J 0 bases, leaving 11 bases between the germline ends. CDR3 size: 15 residues. Germline V lookup: CDR1 SGHRS, CDR2 YFSETQ. Here the CDR3 reads CASSLNWGPSYEQYF. Written as DNA, the CDR3 is TGCGCCAGCAGCTTGAATTGGGGGCCCTCCTACGAGCAGTACTTC.

This clonotype was detected a few times. This chain links TRBV7-2 with TRBJ2-1; D is perhaps TRBD2 (6 bases). CDR1 and CDR2 from the germline V gene are SGHTA and FQGNSA. The CDR3 has 16 amino acids. V dropped 5 bases and J dropped 4 bases, with 18 bases sitting between them. This chain's CDR3 is CASSPVAGTYYNEQFF. In DNA form, the CDR3 reads TGTGCCAGCAGCCCCGTGGCCGGGACTTATTACAATGAGCAGTTCTTC.

In DNA, the CDR3 is TGCAGTGCTAGAAAGGGGACTAGCGGGACAGAGACCCAGTACTTC. Encoded protein: CSARKGTSGTETQYF. This chain joins TRBV20-1 and TRBJ2-5; 13 nucleotides align to TRBD2. CDR1 and CDR2 (germline): DFQATT, SNEGSKA (reference sequence). This CDR3 has 15 residues. Trimming at V came to 2 bases and at J to 4 bases, leaving 4 bases not matched to a gene.

This clonotype was seen only a few times. The CDR3 sequence is CAISGPRGGEKETQYF. The DNA for the CDR3 is TGTGCCATCAGCGGACCTCGCGGCGGTGAGAAAGAGACCCAGTACTTC. The genes are TRBV10-3 and TRBJ2-5; D is undetermined. Trimming pared 6 bases from V and 3 bases from J, leaving 20 bases between. This CDR3 region has 16 residues. Germline loops: CDR1 ENHRY, CDR2 SYGVKD.

The V call is TRBV5-4, the J call TRBJ2-1, with 7 bases lining up with TRBD1. CDR3 length: 15 residues. The germline V gene encodes CDR1 SGHNT and CDR2 YYREEE (reference sequence). The V gene end was trimmed by 5 bases and the J gene end by 9 bases; junction bases not matched to a gene: 14. The CDR3 DNA follows: TGTGCCAGCAGTCCTAAGTCGGGCAGGGGGAGTGAGCAGTTCTTC. Translation: CASSPKSGRGSEQFF.

This clonotype was seen a few times. This sequence joins TRBV2 and TRBJ2-5; D uncertain. This CDR3 has 12 amino acids. In germline, CDR1 is SNHLY, CDR2 FYNNEI. With 8 bases removed from V and 7 bases from J, the gap between germline ends came to 14 bases. In DNA form, the CDR3 reads TGTGCCAGCTCGAACTGGGTAGGGACCCAGTACTTC. This sequence encodes CASSNWVGTQYF.

This clonotype was counted between two and nine times. This chain connects TRBV6-2 or TRBV6-3 to TRBJ2-7; 7 bases are shared with TRBD1. The V segment lost 5 bases and the J segment 2 bases; nucleotides outside the gene matches: 6. This CDR3 region has 14 residues. The germline V gene has CDR1 MNHEY and CDR2 SVGEGT. CDR3 sequence (DNA): TGTGCCAGCAGTAAATCCGGGACAGCCTACGAGCAGTACTTC. Protein sequence: CASSKSGTAYEQYF.

The CDR3 region has the DNA TGTGCCAGTAGTATAGGGGTTGTCGGTGGCACTGAAGCTTTCTTT. Translation: CASSIGVVGGTEAFF. The chain joins TRBV19 to TRBJ1-1; D is unclear. The V gene lost 1 base and the J gene lost 4 bases, with 13 bases spanning the gap. Germline loops: CDR1 LNHDA, CDR2 SQIVND (reference sequence). The CDR3 is 15 residues long.

This clonotype was picked up a small number of times. J is TRBJ2-3 and V is TRBV6-1, with D possibly TRBD2 on 6 matching bases. The CDR3 contains 15 residues. Germline CDR1 and CDR2: MNHNS and SASEGT. V dropped 3 bases and J dropped 0 bases, with 10 bases sitting between them. CDR3: CASSEGDLSTDTQYF. The DNA for the CDR3 is TGTGCCAGCAGTGAGGGGGACTTGAGCACAGATACGCAGTATTTT.

This clonotype was detected a few times. The gene calls are TRBV20-1 and TRBJ2-1; TRBD2 is a possible D gene (6 bases). Per germline, CDR1 DFQATT and CDR2 SNEGSKA (reference sequence). The CDR3 runs 16 residues. The V and J ends lost 3 bases and 0 bases respectively, with 15 bases between them. DNA of the CDR3: TGCAGTGCTAGGGGGGGTAGCGCGAGCTCCTACAATGAGCAGTTCTTC. Its translation: CSARGGSASSYNEQFF.

This clonotype was found a few times. The chain has TRBV7-9 and TRBJ2-7; D is perhaps TRBD2 (5 bases). Germline values: CDR1 SEHNR, CDR2 FQNEAQ (reference sequence). The CDR3 loop spans 16 amino acids. Trimming cost V 4 bases and J 1 base, with 17 bases left between them. The CDR3 coding sequence is TGTGCCAGCAGCTACCCCCGAACTAGATTTTCCTACGAGCAGTACTTC. Its translation: CASSYPRTRFSYEQYF. The variable domain in full, with the rest retrieved from reference TRBV7-9 and TRBJ2-7, is DTGVSQNPRHKITKRGQNVTFRCDPISEHNRLYWYRQTLGQGPEFLTYFQNEAQLEKSRLLSDRFSAERPKGSFSTLEIQRTEQGDSAMYLCASSYPRTRFSYEQYFGPGTRLTVT.

This rearrangement joins TRBV5-1 to TRBJ1-1; 8 nucleotides match TRBD1. CDR1 and CDR2 from the germline V gene are SGHRS and YFSETQ. The CDR3 length is 13 residues. V dropped 4 bases and J dropped 6; count of bases not matched to a gene: 5. CDR3 sequence (DNA): TGCGCCAGCAGCGGACAGGGAGAAGCTGAAGCTTTCTTT. It encodes CASSGQGEAEAFF. Based on the CDR3 plus reference TRBV5-1 and TRBJ1-1, the full variable domain is KAGVTQTPRYLIKTRGQQVTLSCSPISGHRSVSWYQQTPGQGLQFLFEYFSETQRNKGNFPGRFSGRQFSNSRSEMNVSTLELGDSALYLCASSGQGEAEAFFGQGTRLTVV.

This clonotype was recorded a few times. The CDR3 sequence is CASRLIQGRRTEAFF. In nucleotides, the CDR3 is TGTGCCAGCAGATTAATCCAGGGACGACGCACTGAAGCTTTCTTT. The chain couples TRBV7-2 to TRBJ1-1; maybe TRBD1 (5 bases). V gave up 6 bases and J gave up 4 bases, with 18 bases separating them. The germline V gene encodes CDR1 SGHTA and CDR2 FQGNSA. The CDR3 spans 15 residues.

A few counts support this clonotype. The J gene is TRBJ2-1, the V gene TRBV7-9, with TRBD2 matching over 10 bases. The CDR3 extends over 14 amino acids. V trimming: 7 bases; J trimming: 5 bases; junction bases outside the gene matches: 5. The V gene's germline CDR1 is SEHNR and CDR2 FQNEAQ (reference sequence). CDR3 sequence reads: CASIRTSGHNEQFF. In DNA form, the CDR3 reads TGTGCCAGCATACGGACTAGCGGCCACAATGAGCAGTTCTTC.

The V and J genes are TRBV15 and TRBJ1-2; D gene uncertain. V lost 0 bases to trimming and J lost 7 bases, with 9 bases between them. Germline-derived CDR1 and CDR2 are LNHNV and YYDKDF (reference sequence). CDR3 length equals 13 residues. In nucleotides, the CDR3 is TGTGCCACCAGCAGAGAGTCTAGCGGTGGCTACACCTTC. Amino acid sequence: CATSRESSGGYTF.

This clonotype has a handful of counts. The J gene is TRBJ2-1, the V gene TRBV15, with 9 bases matching TRBD2. The CDR3 extends over 13 amino acids. V gave up 5 bases and J gave up 9 bases; unmatched junction bases: 5. From germline, CDR1 is LNHNV and CDR2 YYDKDF (reference sequence). CDR3 DNA: TGTGCCACCAGCCTGCGGGAGGGCACTGAGCAGTTCTTC. Its protein product is CATSLREGTEQFF.

The sample holds a few counts of this clonotype. The V call is TRBV20-1, the J call TRBJ2-7, with TRBD2 matching over 8 bases. Trimming removed 3 bases from V and 2 bases from J; junction bases left unmatched: 12. CDR3 length: 16 amino acids. Germline CDR1 reads DFQATT; CDR2 reads SNEGSKA (reference sequence). The CDR3 DNA follows: TGCAGTGCTAGTCAGGGACGGGGGGGAGGGCCCTACGAGCAGTACTTC. It is translated as CSASQGRGGGPYEQYF.

This chain connects TRBV29-1 to TRBJ2-3; the match to TRBD1 covers 8 bases. The CDR3 loop spans 13 amino acids. Trimming removed 4 bases from V and 3 bases from J; junction bases left unmatched: 3. CDR1 SQVTM and CDR2 ANQGSEA come from the germline V gene. This CDR3 reads CSVARGLTDTQYF. CDR3 bases: TGCAGCGTTGCCAGGGGGCTTACAGATACGCAGTATTTT.

The rearrangement links TRBV20-1 to TRBJ1-1; no reliable D call. The CDR3 has 13 amino acids. Germline values: CDR1 DFQATT, CDR2 SNEGSKA (reference sequence). Trimming left V 0 bases short and J 0 bases short, with 5 bases between. CDR3 nucleotides: TGCAGTGCTAGAGAGGGGTTGAACACTGAAGCTTTCTTT. It translates to CSAREGLNTEAFF.

This clonotype was counted at least ten times. The chain joins TRBV7-2 to TRBJ2-7, with 7 bases fitting TRBD1. Germline V CDR1 and CDR2: SGHTA, FQGNSA. V gave up 5 bases and J gave up 7 bases; unmatched junction bases: 8. The CDR3 consists of 13 residues. This chain's CDR3 is CASSQTRTGEQYF. The CDR3 DNA is TGTGCCAGCAGCCAAACTAGGACAGGAGAGCAGTACTTC. Full variable domain (remainder filled in from reference TRBV7-2 and TRBJ2-7): GAGVSQSPSNKVTEKGKDVELRCDPISGHTALYWYRQSLGQGLEFLIYFQGNSAPDKSGLPSDRFSAERTGGSVSTLTIQRTQQEDSAVYLCASSQTRTGEQYFGPGTRLTVT.